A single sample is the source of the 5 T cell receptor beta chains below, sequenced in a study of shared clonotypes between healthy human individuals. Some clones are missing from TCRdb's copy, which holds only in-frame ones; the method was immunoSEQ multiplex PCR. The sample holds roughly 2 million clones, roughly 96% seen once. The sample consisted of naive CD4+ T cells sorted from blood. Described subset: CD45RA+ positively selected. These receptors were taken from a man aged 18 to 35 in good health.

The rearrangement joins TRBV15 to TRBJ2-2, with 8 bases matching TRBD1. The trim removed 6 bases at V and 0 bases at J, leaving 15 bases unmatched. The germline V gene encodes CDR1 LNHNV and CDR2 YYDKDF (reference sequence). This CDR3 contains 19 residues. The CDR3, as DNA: TGTGCCACCAGGGCCTTTGCGGGACAGGACATCGCGAACACCGGGGAGCTGTTTTTT. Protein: CATRAFAGQDIANTGELFF.

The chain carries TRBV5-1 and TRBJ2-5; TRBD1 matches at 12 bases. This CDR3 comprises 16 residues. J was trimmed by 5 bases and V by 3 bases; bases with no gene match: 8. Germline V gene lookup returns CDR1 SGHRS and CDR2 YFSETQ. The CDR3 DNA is TGCGCCAGCAGCTCGTCCGGGACAGGGGGCGCCGAGACCCAGTACTTC. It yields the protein CASSSSGTGGAETQYF.

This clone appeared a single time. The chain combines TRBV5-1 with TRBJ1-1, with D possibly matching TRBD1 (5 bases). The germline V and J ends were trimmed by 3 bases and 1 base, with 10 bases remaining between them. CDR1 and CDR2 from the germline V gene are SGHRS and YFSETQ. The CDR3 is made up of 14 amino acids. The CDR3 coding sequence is TGCGCCAGCAGCTCCGACGGACAGAACACTGAAGCTTTCTTT. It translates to CASSSDGQNTEAFF.

CDR3 in amino acids: CASSDFGIEGSNQPQHF. The CDR3 DNA follows: TGTGCCAGCAGTGACTTCGGCATAGAAGGGAGCAATCAGCCCCAGCATTTT. This rearrangement joins TRBV6-1 to TRBJ1-5, with D uncertain. There are 17 residues in the CDR3. CDR1 and CDR2 (germline): MNHNS, SASEGT. V gave up 3 bases and J gave up 1 base, with 16 bases separating them.

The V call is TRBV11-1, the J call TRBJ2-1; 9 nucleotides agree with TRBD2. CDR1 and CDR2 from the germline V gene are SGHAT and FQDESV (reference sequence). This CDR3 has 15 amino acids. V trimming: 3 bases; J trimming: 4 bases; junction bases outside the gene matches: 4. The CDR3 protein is CASSFILAGYNEQFF. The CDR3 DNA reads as TGTGCCAGCAGCTTCATTCTAGCGGGGTACAATGAGCAGTTCTTC.